This TCR beta chain stems from a study of shared clonotypes between healthy human individuals. For this clone: Its antigen is not known. Other DNA sequences from this sample encode an identical CDR3 as well.

The germline V gene has CDR1 MNHEY and CDR2 SVGAGI. V gave up 2 bases and J gave up 6 bases, with 8 bases separating them. This CDR3 spans 13 amino acids. TCRdb's copy holds only in-frame clones and misses some; the assay was immunoSEQ multiplex PCR. The sample has fewer than 1 million clones; about 96% are singletons. Naive CD8 cells comprised CD45RO-negative, CCR7-positively selected cells, excluding terminally differentiated effector memory CD45RA+ cells. Nashville, Tennessee was home to all donors, who were Caucasian adults. Whole-study findings and limits: Roughly 5% of naive CD4 clonotypes were common to a few donors.

This TCR was recovered from a man aged 30 to 45 in good health. Sequencing was done on a sample of naive CD8+ T cells sorted from blood. The chain couples TRBV6-5 to TRBJ2-1; no firm D call. The CDR3 is CASSYGLGNEQFF. The CDR3 DNA sequence: TGTGCCAGCAGTTACGGTCTCGGCAATGAGCAGTTCTTC.